The T cell receptor beta chain under discussion was sequenced for a study of shared clonotypes between healthy human individuals. In germline, CDR1 is SGHNT, CDR2 YYREEE (reference sequence). This CDR3 contains 14 residues. The germline V and J ends were trimmed by 2 bases and 5 bases, with 13 bases remaining between them. This clone was seen a few times. Generated by immunoSEQ multiplex PCR, the TCRdb table keeps only in-frame clones and is missing some. In the table there are about 1 million clones, about three quarters of which are singletons. Sequenced input: memory CD4+ T cells sorted from blood. Subset here: CD45RA-negative fraction. The chain joins TRBV5-4 to TRBJ1-2, with D perhaps matching TRBD1 (6 bases). The source of this sequence is a man aged 18 to 30 in good health. The DNA for the CDR3 is TGTGCCAGCAGCTTTGGGCAGCAGGGGTATGGCTACACCTTC. Translation: CASSFGQQGYGYTF.